The 16 T cell receptor beta chains below all came from one sample that was sequenced in a study of blood T cell repertoires in COVID-19. Sequenced by immunoSEQ multiplex PCR; TCRdb stores in-frame clones only, minus some. Of roughly 700,000 clones in the sample, more than 80% are singletons; the top ten hold approximately 0.25%. What was sequenced was peripheral blood. The receptors here all came from a woman younger than 30 with acute or convalescent COVID-19.

The chain couples TRBV7-3 to TRBJ2-2; 7 bases map to TRBD2. Trimming cost V 4 bases and J 5 bases; bases outside gene matches: 10. CDR1 SGHTA and CDR2 FQGTGA come from the germline V gene. This CDR3 contains 16 residues. In DNA form, the CDR3 reads TGTGCCAGCAGCTCCACCGGGAAGGGAGGGACCGGGGAGCTGTTTTTT. Its protein is CASSSTGKGGTGELFF.

The chain recombines TRBV9 with TRBJ1-1; D is possibly TRBD1 (5 bases). This CDR3 is 16 amino acids long. Trimming left V 0 bases short and J 0 bases short, with 12 bases between. Germline CDR1 and CDR2: SGDLS and YYNGEE. The CDR3 DNA sequence: TGTGCCAGCAGCGTAGAAGGGGTCCCCATGAACACTGAAGCTTTCTTT. This gives the protein CASSVEGVPMNTEAFF. The variable domain in full, with the rest retrieved from reference TRBV9 and TRBJ1-1, is DSGVTQTPKHLITATGQRVTLRCSPRSGDLSVYWYQQSLDQGLQFLIQYYNGEERAKGNILERFSAQQFPDLHSELNLSSLELGDSALYFCASSVEGVPMNTEAFFGQGTRLTVV.

This clone occurred a few times. This chain connects TRBV2 to TRBJ2-3; 10 bases map to TRBD2. V was clipped by 2 bases and J by 4 bases; unmatched bases: 6. Germline V gene data show CDR1 as SNHLY and CDR2 as FYNNEI. This CDR3 comprises 16 residues. This chain's CDR3 is CASSEQRGGPADTQYF. CDR3 DNA: TGTGCCAGCAGTGAACAGCGGGGGGGCCCGGCAGATACGCAGTATTTT. Based on the CDR3 plus reference TRBV2 and TRBJ2-3, the full variable domain is EPEVTQTPSHQVTQMGQEVILRCVPISNHLYFYWYRQILGQKVEFLVSFYNNEISEKSEIFDDQFSVERPDGSNFTLKIRSTKLEDSAMYFCASSEQRGGPADTQYFGPGTRLTVL.

The chain employs TRBV9 and TRBJ1-1; a possible D gene is TRBD1 (5 bases). The V end lost 7 bases, the J end lost 7 bases, and 14 bases lay between the germline ends. CDR1 and CDR2 (germline): SGDLS, YYNGEE. The CDR3 contains 12 residues. CDR3 loop: CASQEGYGEAFF. The CDR3, as DNA: TGTGCCAGCCAGGAGGGGTATGGTGAAGCTTTCTTT.

The chain is built from TRBV7-2 and TRBJ1-3; D is perhaps TRBD1 (6 bases). This CDR3 has 16 residues. The V end was cut by 5 bases, the J end by 9 bases, with 23 bases between. Per the germline V gene, CDR1 is SGHTA and CDR2 is FQGNSA. The CDR3 sequence is CASSPRGLGYFGTIYF. The CDR3 bases are TGTGCCAGCAGCCCCAGGGGCCTCGGTTATTTCGGCACCATATATTTT.

The chain recombines TRBV6-1 with TRBJ2-3; a possible D gene is TRBD2 (7 bases). V lost 4 bases and J 4 bases, leaving 21 bases between the germline ends. The germline V gene encodes CDR1 MNHNS and CDR2 SASEGT. This CDR3 comprises 17 residues. This chain's CDR3 is CASSVGVGGAGADTQYF. The CDR3 DNA reads as TGTGCCAGCAGTGTAGGGGTAGGGGGGGCCGGTGCAGATACGCAGTATTTT.

The CDR3 is CASSPGQGGLTEAFF. The DNA of the CDR3 is TGTGCCAGCAGTCCCGGACAGGGGGGCCTCACTGAAGCTTTCTTT. The chain recombines TRBV27 with TRBJ1-1; the match to TRBD1 covers 10 bases. The CDR3 has 15 residues. Trimming cost V 5 bases and J 4 bases; bases outside gene matches: 7. The germline V gene encodes CDR1 MNHEY and CDR2 SMNVEV (reference sequence).

This rearrangement joins TRBV30 to TRBJ2-7; the match to TRBD1 covers 8 bases. Germline V lookup: CDR1 GTSNPN, CDR2 SVGIG (reference sequence). The CDR3 contains 15 residues. V lost 0 bases to trimming and J lost 2 bases; unmatched junction nucleotides: 6. The CDR3 is CAWSVPGQGTYEQYF. The CDR3 nucleotides read TGTGCCTGGAGTGTACCCGGACAGGGCACCTACGAGCAGTACTTC.

The gene calls are TRBV7-2 and TRBJ2-7; 7 nucleotides align to TRBD1. V lost 6 bases to trimming and J lost 7 bases; unmatched junction nucleotides: 12. This CDR3 spans 14 amino acids. Germline CDR1 reads SGHTA; CDR2 reads FQGNSA. The CDR3 DNA reads TGTGCCAGCAGTTCTGACAGGGCGAGAGTAGAGCAGTACTTC. This translates into CASSSDRARVEQYF.

The chain recombines TRBV19 with TRBJ1-2; tentatively, D is TRBD1 (6 bases). CDR3 length: 14 amino acids. The V and J ends lost 1 base and 4 bases respectively, with 10 bases between them. CDR1 and CDR2 from the germline V gene are LNHDA and SQIVND (reference sequence). CDR3 in amino acids: CASSIAGTRYGYTF. The DNA of the CDR3 is TGTGCCAGTAGTATAGCTGGGACACGCTATGGCTACACCTTC.

V is TRBV29-1 and J is TRBJ1-5; 9 bases fit TRBD1. CDR1 and CDR2 (germline): SQVTM, ANQGSEA. This CDR3 has 14 amino acids. Trimming cost V 6 bases and J 7 bases; bases outside gene matches: 10. CDR3 residues: CSVADRGSGQPQHF. CDR3 DNA sequence: TGCAGCGTGGCGGACAGGGGCTCTGGGCAGCCCCAGCATTTT.

The chain combines TRBV2 with TRBJ2-7; TRBD2 is a possible D gene (6 bases). V dropped 6 bases and J dropped 4 bases, with 16 bases sitting between them. The CDR3 loop spans 14 amino acids. CDR1 and CDR2 from the germline V gene are SNHLY and FYNNEI. CDR3 sequence reads: CASRDRAGSYEQYF. CDR3 bases: TGTGCCAGCAGGGACCGTGCGGGGAGTTACGAGCAGTACTTC.

This clone was found once. The rearrangement joins TRBV7-2 to TRBJ1-2, with D unresolved. Between the trimmed V and J ends, which lost 4 bases and 4 bases, there was a span of 7 bases. In germline, CDR1 is SGHTA, CDR2 FQGNSA. The CDR3 has 12 residues. Written as DNA, the CDR3 is TGTGCCAGCAGCTCACCACTCTATGGCTACACCTTC. Its translation is CASSSPLYGYTF.

This clone was counted ten times or more. The V and J genes are TRBV4-1 and TRBJ1-2; weak D call: TRBD1 (6 bases). CDR3 length: 15 amino acids. Per germline, CDR1 MGHRA and CDR2 YSYEKL. V lost 0 bases to trimming and J lost 4 bases, with 12 bases between them. CDR3 loop: CASSQESGQLYGYTF. CDR3 sequence (DNA): TGCGCCAGCAGCCAAGAATCCGGACAGCTCTATGGCTACACCTTC.

The chain's CDR3 is CASRRGDTNTEAFF. CDR3 DNA sequence: TGTGCCAGCAGGCGGGGGGATACAAACACTGAAGCTTTCTTT. This chain uses TRBV7-2 with TRBJ1-1; TRBD1 is a possible D gene (5 bases). This CDR3 contains 14 residues. CDR1 is SGHTA and CDR2 is FQGNSA in the germline V gene. Trimming stripped 6 bases from V and 2 bases from J, with 13 bases between.

The chain joins TRBV24-1 to TRBJ2-5; 10 bases match TRBD2. V lost 4 bases to trimming and J lost 4 bases; unmatched junction nucleotides: 11. This CDR3 region has 17 residues. Germline CDR1 is KGHDR and CDR2 is SFDVKD. CDR3 bases: TGTGCCACCAGTGACCACCGACTAGCGGGCATCACAGAGACCCAGTACTTC. Protein: CATSDHRLAGITETQYF.